This note documents a single T cell receptor beta chain sequence. These data originate in a study of blood T cell repertoires in COVID-19. On the study more broadly: The study drew acute and convalescent COVID-19 samples from the United States, Italy and Spain. T cells, B-cell-depleted T cells, or PBMCs provided the cDNA or gDNA that served as material.

Germline trimming cut 3 bases from V and 5 bases from J; bases unmatched to any gene: 10. The CDR3 runs 15 residues. From germline, CDR1 is GTSNPN and CDR2 SVGIG (reference sequence). Original methodology: Amplification from reference gene primers served as the basis for estimated nucleated cell counts. The repertoire was sequenced with immunoSEQ multiplex PCR; TCRdb's copy has only in-frame clones and lacks some. That table supplies the V and J calls and clone size; D and trimming were determined from the DNA. This sample has over 60,000 clones, with about 75% found just once. The rearrangement uses TRBV30 and TRBJ2-1; 7 bases are shared with TRBD2. The receptor comes from a human donor in a cohort sampled during active COVID-19. Input material: peripheral blood. CDR3 sequence: CAWRERAGPHNEQFF. Written as DNA, the CDR3 is TGTGCCTGGAGGGAGAGAGCGGGACCTCACAATGAGCAGTTCTTC.